The 15 T cell receptor beta chains given below trace back to one sample, sequenced in a study of memory CD4+ T cells and cytomegalovirus serostatus. Single viable CD3+CD4+CD8-CD45RO+ cells were sorted as the memory CD4+ T cells. Here immunoSEQ multiplex PCR was the method, and the copy in TCRdb shows in-frame clones only, minus some. The data show over 65,000 clones, with approximately 80% seen just once and around 0.78% held by the top ten. The material sequenced was memory CD4+ T cells from blood. All receptors come from an adult in good health and CMV-seronegative.

The gene calls are TRBV18 and TRBJ1-1, with 8 bases aligning to TRBD1. Per germline, CDR1 KGHSH and CDR2 LQKENI. Trimming removed 6 bases from V and 7 bases from J; junction bases left unmatched: 16. There are 16 residues in the CDR3. CDR3 sequence: CASSTGGNRGSSEAFF. CDR3 sequence (DNA): TGTGCCAGCTCCACCGGGGGCAACAGGGGGTCGAGTGAAGCTTTCTTT.

This clone was observed once. This chain links TRBV6-1 with TRBJ1-3, with TRBD1 matching 9 bases. Germline CDR1 is MNHNS and CDR2 is SASEGT. This CDR3 region has 14 residues. The junction had 7 bases not matched to a gene; V was cut back by 6 bases and J by 7 bases. CDR3 bases: TGTGCCAGCAGAAGACAGGGGGAATGGAACACCATATATTTT. This encodes CASRRQGEWNTIYF.

The chain combines TRBV7-6 with TRBJ2-2, with D tentatively TRBD1 (5 bases). The CDR3 is 14 residues long. Germline V lookup: CDR1 SGHVS, CDR2 FNYEAQ. With 1 base removed from V and 6 bases from J, the gap between germline ends came to 9 bases. In DNA form, the CDR3 reads TGTGCCAGCAGCTTAGTGGTACAGGCCGGGGAGCTGTTTTTT. Protein sequence: CASSLVVQAGELFF.

This chain connects TRBV5-4 to TRBJ1-4; D gene unclear. The CDR3 consists of 13 residues. Germline V gene lookup returns CDR1 SGHNT and CDR2 YYREEE (reference sequence). The V gene lost 0 bases and the J gene lost 8 bases, with 8 bases spanning the gap. CDR3 nucleotides: TGTGCCAGCAGCTTGGGGGTGGGCGAAAAACTGTTTTTT. It codes for CASSLGVGEKLFF.

This chain joins TRBV27 and TRBJ1-5; a weak D match, TRBD1 (6 bases). The CDR3 has 15 amino acids. Deletions cut 0 bases from V and 8 bases from J, with 14 bases between. Per germline, CDR1 MNHEY and CDR2 SMNVEV (reference sequence). The CDR3 protein is CASSLSRGAMEPQHF. The CDR3 DNA reads as TGTGCCAGCAGTTTATCACGGGGGGCTATGGAGCCCCAGCATTTT.

J is TRBJ2-1 and V is TRBV2; D not certain. Looked up from germline, CDR1 is SNHLY and CDR2 is FYNNEI. CDR3 length: 11 amino acids. Deletions cut 4 bases from V and 8 bases from J, with 6 bases between. CDR3 in amino acids: CASSATDEQFF. CDR3 DNA sequence: TGTGCCAGCAGTGCCACCGATGAGCAGTTCTTC. Looking up the rest from reference TRBV2 and TRBJ2-1 gives the full variable domain: EPEVTQTPSHQVTQMGQEVILRCVPISNHLYFYWYRQILGQKVEFLVSFYNNEISEKSEIFDDQFSVERPDGSNFTLKIRSTKLEDSAMYFCASSATDEQFFGPGTRLTVL.

This clone was detected once. CDR3 sequence reads: CASSLVMMNTEAFF. The DNA of the CDR3 is TGTGCCAGCAGCTTAGTAATGATGAACACTGAAGCTTTCTTT. The gene calls are TRBV7-9 and TRBJ1-1, with D unclear. V was shortened by 1 base and J by 0 bases, with 6 bases between the two germline ends. The CDR3 contains 14 residues. Per germline, CDR1 SEHNR and CDR2 FQNEAQ (reference sequence).

The chain carries TRBV2 and TRBJ2-2, with D tentatively TRBD2 (6 bases). Trimming took off 2 bases at V and 6 bases at J, with 7 bases between the two ends. The CDR3 consists of 13 residues. CDR1 and CDR2 (germline): SNHLY, FYNNEI. CDR3 amino acids: CASSETGAGELFF. For the CDR3, the DNA is TGTGCCAGCAGTGAAACGGGGGCCGGGGAGCTGTTTTTT. Looking up the rest from reference TRBV2 and TRBJ2-2 gives the full variable domain: EPEVTQTPSHQVTQMGQEVILRCVPISNHLYFYWYRQILGQKVEFLVSFYNNEISEKSEIFDDQFSVERPDGSNFTLKIRSTKLEDSAMYFCASSETGAGELFFGEGSRLTVL.

This clone has only one observation. The V gene is TRBV6-5, the J gene TRBJ2-1, with D perhaps matching TRBD2 (5 bases). CDR1 MNHEY and CDR2 SVGAGI come from the germline V gene. The V and J ends lost 7 bases and 8 bases respectively, with 12 bases between them. The CDR3 length is 12 residues. CDR3 amino acids: CASTRSGDEQFF. DNA for the CDR3: TGTGCCAGCACCAGGTCCGGGGATGAGCAGTTCTTC.

In its sample, this clone was seen once. This chain connects TRBV11-2 to TRBJ1-4, with D tentatively TRBD1 (5 bases). The CDR3 spans 15 residues. The V gene's germline CDR1 is SGHAT and CDR2 FQNNGV. V was shortened by 5 bases and J by 6 bases, with 16 bases between the two germline ends. The CDR3 loop is CASSPLGEGDEKLFF. In nucleotides, the CDR3 is TGTGCCAGCAGCCCGCTAGGGGAGGGCGATGAAAAACTGTTTTTT.

The genes are TRBV5-1 and TRBJ1-3; D may be TRBD1 (6 bases). Germline lookup yields CDR1 SGHRS and CDR2 YFSETQ. The ends were cut back, 4 bases at V and 2 bases at J, with 10 bases in the middle. The CDR3 is 14 amino acids. CDR3 coding DNA: TGCGCCAGCAGCACCGGACAGACTGGAAACACCATATATTTT. This sequence encodes CASSTGQTGNTIYF.

V and J are TRBV6-1 and TRBJ2-5; D remains unclear. V lost 4 bases, J lost 2 bases, and 8 bases lay in between. The germline CDR1 and CDR2 sequences are MNHNS and SASEGT. The CDR3 has 13 residues. This CDR3 is CASSGTYQETQYF. In DNA, the CDR3 is TGTGCCAGCAGTGGTACATATCAAGAGACCCAGTACTTC.

The CDR3 reads CASSKGGASTDTQYF. The CDR3 DNA reads as TGTGCCAGTTCGAAAGGGGGGGCTTCCACAGATACGCAGTATTTT. This chain uses TRBV19 with TRBJ2-3; D possibly corresponds to TRBD2 (7 bases). Germline V gene sequence: CDR1 LNHDA, CDR2 SQIVND (reference sequence). This CDR3 has 15 amino acids. The ends were cut back, 8 bases at V and 2 bases at J, with 17 bases in the middle.

J is TRBJ2-2 and V is TRBV10-3; D could derive from TRBD1 or TRBD2 (7 bases each). The CDR3 contains 17 residues. V was clipped by 11 bases and J by 2 bases, with 24 bases between them. Looked up from germline, CDR1 is ENHRY and CDR2 is SYGVKD. This CDR3 is CASRGGADRDNTGELFF. Written as DNA, the CDR3 is TGTGCCTCCAGGGGGGGCGCGGATCGGGACAACACCGGGGAGCTGTTTTTT.

The J gene is TRBJ1-2, the V gene TRBV7-9, with no clear D. This CDR3 comprises 18 residues. Germline V gives CDR1 SEHNR, CDR2 FQNEAQ (reference sequence). Trimming removed 0 bases at V and 0 bases at J, with 17 bases between. CDR3 protein: CASSLAFGQVRTNYGYTF. Here the CDR3 DNA reads TGTGCCAGCAGCTTAGCGTTCGGGCAGGTCCGTACTAACTATGGCTACACCTTC. The full variable domain, in which reference TRBV7-9 and TRBJ1-2 provide the parts outside the CDR3, is DTGVSQNPRHKITKRGQNVTFRCDPISEHNRLYWYRQTLGQGPEFLTYFQNEAQLEKSRLLSDRFSAERPKGSFSTLEIQRTEQGDSAMYLCASSLAFGQVRTNYGYTFGSGTRLTVV.